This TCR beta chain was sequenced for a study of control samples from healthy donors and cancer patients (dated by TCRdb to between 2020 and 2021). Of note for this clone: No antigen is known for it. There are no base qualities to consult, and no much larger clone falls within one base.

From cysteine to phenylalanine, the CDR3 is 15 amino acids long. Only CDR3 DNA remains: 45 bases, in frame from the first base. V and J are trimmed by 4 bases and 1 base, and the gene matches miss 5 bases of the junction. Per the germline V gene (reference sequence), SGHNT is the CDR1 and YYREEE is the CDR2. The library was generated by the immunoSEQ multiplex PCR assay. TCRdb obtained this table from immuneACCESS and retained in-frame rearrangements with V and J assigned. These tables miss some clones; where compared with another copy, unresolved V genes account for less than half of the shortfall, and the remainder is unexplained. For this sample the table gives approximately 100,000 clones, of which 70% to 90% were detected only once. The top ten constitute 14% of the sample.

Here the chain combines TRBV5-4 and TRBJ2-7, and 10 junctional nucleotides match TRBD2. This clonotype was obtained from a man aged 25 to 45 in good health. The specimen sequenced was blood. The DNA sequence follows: TGTGCCAGCAGCGTAGCGGGGGGACGATCCTACGAGCAGTACTTC. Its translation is CASSVAGGRSYEQYF.